A single sample is the source of the 21 T cell receptor beta chains below, sequenced in a study of glioma-infiltrating T cells after dendritic cell vaccination (dated by TCRdb to between 2015 and 2016). Libraries were prepared through the immunoSEQ multiplex PCR assay. The table was pulled from immuneACCESS by TCRdb, which kept in-frame rearrangements only. Such tables lose some clones; where checked, under half of the loss comes from unresolved V genes, and the rest has no known cause. Within this sample are 90,000 to 95,000 clones, with approximately 78% of them counted one time only. Less than 2.5% of the sample is taken by the ten largest. Sample time point, as interpreted from the label and publication: after dendritic cell vaccination, including at tumor progression/relapse. Sequenced here: blood, sampled after dendritic cell vaccination. The receptors originated from a human donor with glioblastoma.

The chain couples TRBV7-8 to TRBJ1-5; unclear D gene. V shed 5 bases and J shed 2 bases, with 7 bases lying between them. The CDR3 covers 13 residues. CDR1 is SGHVS, CDR2 FQNEAQ, per germline. CDR3 amino acids: CASSQLRNQPQHF. CDR3 nucleotide sequence: TGTGCCAGCAGCCAACTACGCAATCAGCCCCAGCATTTT.

The rearrangement uses TRBV6-1 and TRBJ1-2, with a tentative D call TRBD1 (5 bases). Looked up from germline, CDR1 is MNHNS and CDR2 is SASEGT. The CDR3 is 15 amino acids. V gave up 7 bases and J gave up 1 base, with 16 bases separating them. The CDR3 nucleotides are TGTGCCAGCACAGAAGGGGATTCTATTAACTATGGCTACACCTTC. As protein: CASTEGDSINYGYTF.

To note about this clone: Other DNA sequences in this sample translate to the same CDR3. This chain connects TRBV6-1 to TRBJ1-3; D call uncertain. The CDR3 length is 16 residues. Trimming shortened V by 1 base and J by 0 bases, and 10 bases separated the two germline ends. Germline CDR1 is MNHNS and CDR2 is SASEGT. CDR3: CASSEVDGSSGNTIYF. CDR3 coding DNA: TGTGCCAGCAGTGAAGTAGACGGGAGCTCTGGAAACACCATATATTTT.

The chain recombines TRBV19 with TRBJ1-1; unclear D gene. Germline V gene lookup returns CDR1 LNHDA and CDR2 SQIVND (reference sequence). The CDR3 has 11 residues. The ends were cut back, 5 bases at V and 3 bases at J, with 4 bases in the middle. The DNA for the CDR3 is TGTGCCAGTAGTCTCTACACTGAAGCTTTCTTT. The encoded protein is CASSLYTEAFF. The full variable domain, rest sourced from reference TRBV19 and TRBJ1-1, is DGGITQSPKYLFRKEGQNVTLSCEQNLNHDAMYWYRQDPGQGLRLIYYSQIVNDFQKGDIAEGYSVSREKKESFPLTVTSAQKNPTAFYLCASSLYTEAFFGQGTRLTVV.

The chain employs TRBV15 and TRBJ2-7; no reliable D call. The CDR3 has 13 amino acids. The germline V gene encodes CDR1 LNHNV and CDR2 YYDKDF (reference sequence). V lost 1 base and J lost 4, with 8 bases in between. The CDR3 reads CATSRGQVYEQYF. In nucleotides, the CDR3 is TGTGCCACCAGCAGAGGGCAGGTATACGAGCAGTACTTC.

The CDR3 loop is CASSFRAGGWRDTGELFF. As DNA, the CDR3 is TGTGCCAGCAGCTTCCGAGCGGGGGGGTGGCGGGACACCGGGGAGCTGTTTTTT. The genes are TRBV7-2 and TRBJ2-2; 10 positions match TRBD2. J was trimmed by 3 bases and V by 3 bases; bases with no gene match: 10. Germline V lookup: CDR1 SGHTA, CDR2 FQGNSA. The CDR3 is 18 residues long.

The rearrangement uses TRBV2 and TRBJ1-1; 9 bases agree with TRBD1. V shed 6 bases and J 4 bases; nucleotides not matched to a gene: 9. In germline, CDR1 is SNHLY, CDR2 FYNNEI. The CDR3 sequence is 15 residues long. This CDR3 is CASRALQGAGTEAFF. The CDR3, as DNA: TGTGCCAGCAGGGCTCTACAGGGGGCGGGCACTGAAGCTTTCTTT.

The V gene is TRBV18, the J gene TRBJ2-7, with unresolved D. Trimming removed 3 bases at V and 3 bases at J, with 18 bases between. This CDR3 has 16 amino acids. The germline V gene has CDR1 KGHSH and CDR2 LQKENI. The CDR3 DNA sequence: TGTGCCAGCTCACCCCCCGGGTCTCAGATGGGCTACGAGCAGTACTTC. Its translation is CASSPPGSQMGYEQYF.

This clone was counted a few times. Relative to the germline gene, one junction end is altered; a read error may explain this. The chain is built from TRBV2 and TRBJ1-2; D possibly corresponds to TRBD1 (5 bases). CDR1 and CDR2 (germline): SNHLY, FYNNEI. The CDR3 has 11 residues. CDR3 amino acids: CASSAFQGRDF. The CDR3 DNA follows: TGTGCCAGCAGTGCCTTCCAGGGAAGGGACTTC.

The J gene is TRBJ2-3, the V gene TRBV9, with 8 bases matching TRBD2. This CDR3 is built from 15 residues. The J segment lost 0 bases and the V segment lost 1 base, leaving 1 base of the junction unmatched. The germline CDR1 and CDR2 sequences are SGDLS and YYNGEE. CDR3 coding DNA: TGTGCCAGCAGCGTACGGGGGGGAAGCACAGATACGCAGTATTTT. Amino acids: CASSVRGGSTDTQYF.

The V call is TRBV2, the J call TRBJ2-3, with 7 bases that match TRBD2. The V gene's germline CDR1 is SNHLY and CDR2 FYNNEI. The CDR3 has 15 residues. With 6 bases clipped from V and 2 bases from J, the junction kept 8 bases outside the gene matches. The CDR3 DNA follows: TGTGCCAGCAGCCGAACTAGCGTGCTCACAGATACGCAGTATTTT. This translates into CASSRTSVLTDTQYF.

The table lists this clone with a few counts. The chain uses TRBV6-5 and TRBJ1-6; D might be TRBD1 (6 bases). This CDR3 spans 13 amino acids. Trimming stripped 6 bases from V and 4 bases from J, with 7 bases between. Germline assignment: CDR1 MNHEY and CDR2 SVGAGI. The CDR3, as DNA: TGTGCCAGCAGAACAGGGTATAATTCACCCCTCCACTTT. Translation: CASRTGYNSPLHF.

This clone has a single count. V usage is TRBV5-1 and J usage is TRBJ2-1; 7 bases fit TRBD1. Germline V gene sequence: CDR1 SGHRS, CDR2 YFSETQ. CDR3 size: 15 residues. V was clipped by 0 bases and J by 5 bases; unmatched bases: 5. CDR3 nucleotides: TGCGCCAGCAGCTTGGTGGCAGGGGGAAACAATGAGCAGTTCTTC. Translation gives CASSLVAGGNNEQFF.

The count of this clone is one. The rearrangement links TRBV6-5 to TRBJ2-5, with 12 bases that match TRBD1. CDR3 length: 16 amino acids. The germline V gene encodes CDR1 MNHEY and CDR2 SVGAGI. Trimming at V came to 2 bases and at J to 5 bases, leaving 6 bases not matched to a gene. CDR3: CASSYTGTGGVETQYF. CDR3 DNA sequence: TGTGCCAGCAGTTACACCGGGACAGGGGGCGTCGAGACCCAGTACTTC.

This chain joins TRBV2 and TRBJ2-7, with a weak D call TRBD2 (6 bases). V was trimmed by 9 bases and J by 4 bases, leaving 10 bases between them. Germline V gene data show CDR1 as SNHLY and CDR2 as FYNNEI. This CDR3 has 11 amino acids. The CDR3 bases are TGTGCCAGTGGGGGGTCGTACGAGCAGTACTTC. Its protein is CASGGSYEQYF.

This chain joins TRBV19 and TRBJ1-5; the match to TRBD1 covers 10 bases. V gave up 10 bases and J gave up 3 bases; unmatched junction bases: 9. The CDR3 has 15 residues. Germline V gene lookup returns CDR1 LNHDA and CDR2 SQIVND (reference sequence). The CDR3: CAISPGQGYNQPQHF. The CDR3, as DNA: TGTGCCATCAGTCCGGGACAGGGGTACAATCAGCCCCAGCATTTT. Complete variable domain (other parts from reference TRBV19 and TRBJ1-5): DGGITQSPKYLFRKEGQNVTLSCEQNLNHDAMYWYRQDPGQGLRLIYYSQIVNDFQKGDIAEGYSVSREKKESFPLTVTSAQKNPTAFYLCAISPGQGYNQPQHFGDGTRLSIL.

V usage is TRBV7-3 and J usage is TRBJ1-4; D is perhaps TRBD1 (6 bases). CDR1 and CDR2 from the germline V gene are SGHTA and FQGTGA. The CDR3 has 18 amino acids. Between the trimmed V and J ends, which lost 4 bases and 2 bases, there was a span of 20 bases. CDR3 DNA sequence: TGTGCCAGCAGCTCCCTTGACAGGCCTGGCGCGACTAATGAAAAACTGTTTTTT. Translated: CASSSLDRPGATNEKLFF.

This clone appeared a single time. The chain links TRBV5-6 to TRBJ2-7, with D possibly being TRBD2 (6 bases). The CDR3 runs to 15 residues. Per germline, CDR1 SGHDT and CDR2 YYEEEE. Trimming took off 5 bases at V and 3 bases at J, with 18 bases between the two ends. The CDR3 protein is CASSLGLGPYYEQYV. The CDR3 nucleotides are TGTGCCAGCAGTCTGGGACTTGGGCCCTACTACGAGCAGTACGTC.

The chain carries TRBV5-6 and TRBJ1-5; D is ambiguous. From germline, CDR1 is SGHDT and CDR2 YYEEEE. This CDR3 spans 13 amino acids. V lost 4 bases and J lost 0, with 5 bases in between. DNA for the CDR3: TGTGCCAGCAGCCGTAGTAGCAATCAGCCCCAGCATTTT. As protein: CASSRSSNQPQHF.

The chain is built from TRBV7-6 and TRBJ2-1; 9 bases match TRBD1. V lost 0 bases, J lost 6 bases, and 6 bases stayed unmatched. The length of the CDR3 is 16 residues. Germline CDR1 is SGHVS and CDR2 is FNYEAQ. For the CDR3, the DNA is TGTGCCAGCAGCTTAGCGGGACAGGGAAAGGGCAATGAGCAGTTCTTC. Amino acid sequence: CASSLAGQGKGNEQFF. Combining the CDR3 with reference TRBV7-6 and TRBJ2-1 gives the whole variable domain GAGVSQSPRYKVTKRGQDVALRCDPISGHVSLYWYRQALGQGPEFLTYFNYEAQQDKSGLPNDRFSAERPEGSISTLTIQRTEQRDSAMYRCASSLAGQGKGNEQFFGPGTRLTVL.

The chain carries TRBV19 and TRBJ2-3, with D possibly TRBD1 on 6 matching bases. The germline V gene encodes CDR1 LNHDA and CDR2 SQIVND (reference sequence). The V end was cut by 2 bases, the J end by 2 bases, with 11 bases between. The CDR3 is 15 amino acids. This CDR3 is CASSIQGLPTDTQYF. CDR3 in DNA: TGTGCCAGTAGTATACAGGGGCTTCCCACAGATACGCAGTATTTT.